This TCR beta chain derives from a study of control samples from healthy donors and cancer patients. This table comes from immunoSEQ multiplex PCR, and its TCRdb copy is limited to in-frame clones, with some not included. The data hold 95,000 to 120,000 clones, with around four fifths observed a single time. Sample: blood. This TCR was sampled from a man aged 18 to 30 in good health.

CDR3 residues: CASTALEGGLNTEAFF. The CDR3 DNA reads as TGTGCCAGCACCGCCCTTGAGGGCGGATTGAACACTGAAGCTTTCTTT. The V call is TRBV27, the J call TRBJ1-1; D gene uncertain. Trimming took 7 bases from V and 0 from J, leaving 18 bases between them. The germline V gene has CDR1 MNHEY and CDR2 SMNVEV (reference sequence). This CDR3 spans 16 amino acids.